These T cell receptor beta chains were read from a single sample in a study of shared clonotypes between healthy human individuals. This table comes from immunoSEQ multiplex PCR, and its TCRdb copy is limited to in-frame clones, with some not included. Among hundreds of thousands of clones listed, around 78% were seen once. Material: PBMCs. The receptor source for this set is a woman between 35 and 50 years old in good health. Some clones in this sample may be carry-over from other donors' samples. Each CDR3 is given with its conserved first and last residue. Each record gives: J gene, clone size, D gene, V gene, CDR3 protein, CDR3 DNA. A D gene is named only where the DNA matches it firmly. Not all rows give a size; the values are once, few, many and, for expanded clones, a class.

j_gene: TRBJ1-5
abundance: -
d_gene: -
v_gene: TRBV21-1
CDR3aa: CASSKRKTEDQPQHF
CDR3nt: TGTGCCAGCAGCAAACGCAAGACAGAAGATCAGCCCCAGCATTTT

j_gene: TRBJ2-3
abundance: -
d_gene: -
v_gene: TRBV7-2
CDR3aa: CASSLETRHNTQYF
CDR3nt: TGTGCCAGCAGCTTAGAGACCCGACATAATACGCAGTATTTT

j_gene: TRBJ2-7
abundance: -
d_gene: -
v_gene: TRBV18
CDR3aa: CASSTNYEQYF
CDR3nt: TGTGCCAGCTCAACGAATTACGAGCAGTACTTC

j_gene: TRBJ2-5
abundance: -
d_gene: -
v_gene: TRBV5-1
CDR3aa: CASSLSGDTKWGETQYF
CDR3nt: TGCGCCAGCAGCTTGTCCGGAGACACCAAGTGGGGAGAGACCCAGTACTTC

j_gene: TRBJ2-1
abundance: once
d_gene: -
v_gene: TRBV9
CDR3aa: CASSQGRYYNEQFF
CDR3nt: TGTGCCAGCAGCCAGGGGAGATACTACAATGAGCAGTTCTTC

j_gene: TRBJ2-1
abundance: -
d_gene: -
v_gene: TRBV28
CDR3aa: CASSFYDEQFF
CDR3nt: TGTGCCAGCAGTTTCTATGATGAGCAGTTCTTC

j_gene: TRBJ1-2
abundance: -
d_gene: TRBD1
v_gene: TRBV19
CDR3aa: CASRVDRGWNYGYTF
CDR3nt: TGTGCCAGTAGAGTGGACAGGGGTTGGAACTATGGCTACACCTTC

j_gene: TRBJ2-1
abundance: -
d_gene: -
v_gene: TRBV28
CDR3aa: CASSLSVYEQFF
CDR3nt: TGTGCCAGCAGTTTATCAGTGTATGAGCAGTTCTTC

j_gene: TRBJ2-5
abundance: -
d_gene: TRBD2
v_gene: TRBV7-9
CDR3aa: CASSLAGGDETQYF
CDR3nt: TGTGCCAGCAGCCTAGCGGGAGGGGACGAGACCCAGTACTTC

j_gene: TRBJ2-3
abundance: -
d_gene: -
v_gene: TRBV27
CDR3aa: CASSRGVLSTDTQYF
CDR3nt: TGTGCCAGCAGTCGAGGGGTACTTAGCACAGATACGCAGTATTTT

j_gene: TRBJ2-2
abundance: once
d_gene: TRBD2
v_gene: TRBV6-4
CDR3aa: CASSSTSSTAGELFF
CDR3nt: TGTGCCAGCAGTTCGACTAGCAGTACGGCCGGGGAGCTGTTTTTT

j_gene: TRBJ2-5
abundance: -
d_gene: TRBD2
v_gene: TRBV29-1
CDR3aa: CSAGGGLAEQETQYF
CDR3nt: TGCAGCGCTGGAGGGGGACTAGCGGAACAAGAGACCCAGTACTTC

j_gene: TRBJ2-5
abundance: many
d_gene: TRBD2
v_gene: TRBV5-1
CDR3aa: CASSWSGSQETQYF
CDR3nt: TGCGCCAGCAGCTGGAGCGGGAGCCAAGAGACCCAGTACTTC

j_gene: TRBJ2-3
abundance: -
d_gene: TRBD1
v_gene: TRBV28
CDR3aa: CASSDPGQGRDTQYF
CDR3nt: TGTGCCAGCAGTGATCCGGGACAGGGCAGGGATACGCAGTATTTT

j_gene: TRBJ2-1
abundance: -
d_gene: -
v_gene: TRBV11-2
CDR3aa: CASSQVRGTITYNEQFF
CDR3nt: TGTGCCAGCAGCCAGGTAAGGGGGACTATCACCTACAATGAGCAGTTCTTC

j_gene: TRBJ1-1
abundance: few
d_gene: TRBD1
v_gene: TRBV6-5
CDR3aa: CASRYLQGSDTEAFF
CDR3nt: TGTGCCAGCCGTTACCTACAGGGGTCTGACACTGAAGCTTTCTTT

j_gene: TRBJ1-2
abundance: -
d_gene: -
v_gene: TRBV7-2
CDR3aa: CASSLEAVYGYTF
CDR3nt: TGTGCCAGCAGCTTAGAGGCAGTTTATGGCTACACCTTC

j_gene: TRBJ2-3
abundance: -
d_gene: -
v_gene: TRBV4-3
CDR3aa: CASSQGGNIADTQYF
CDR3nt: TGCGCCAGCAGCCAAGGGGGTAACATCGCAGATACGCAGTATTTT

j_gene: TRBJ2-2
abundance: -
d_gene: -
v_gene: TRBV13
CDR3aa: CASSLLLGLNTGELFF
CDR3nt: TGTGCCAGCAGCTTACTATTGGGCCTGAACACCGGGGAGCTGTTTTTT

j_gene: TRBJ2-7
abundance: -
d_gene: TRBD2
v_gene: TRBV28
CDR3aa: CASSPLAVAYEQYF
CDR3nt: TGTGCCAGCAGTCCACTAGCGGTAGCCTACGAGCAGTACTTC

j_gene: TRBJ1-5
abundance: -
d_gene: -
v_gene: TRBV6-1
CDR3aa: CASSAGYSNQPQHF
CDR3nt: TGTGCCAGCAGTGCCGGATATAGCAATCAGCCCCAGCATTTT

j_gene: TRBJ2-1
abundance: -
d_gene: TRBD1
v_gene: TRBV7-9
CDR3aa: CASSPRTGGGEQFF
CDR3nt: TGTGCCAGCAGCCCACGCACAGGGGGCGGTGAGCAGTTCTTC

j_gene: TRBJ2-2
abundance: -
d_gene: TRBD1
v_gene: TRBV15
CDR3aa: CATSRPPGQGANGELFF
CDR3nt: TGTGCCACCAGCAGACCCCCGGGACAGGGGGCTAACGGGGAGCTGTTTTTT

j_gene: TRBJ1-5
abundance: few
d_gene: TRBD1
v_gene: TRBV28
CDR3aa: CASRQGDRGSNQPQHF
CDR3nt: TGTGCCAGCAGACAGGGGGACAGGGGAAGCAATCAGCCCCAGCATTTT

j_gene: TRBJ1-1
abundance: -
d_gene: -
v_gene: TRBV7-2
CDR3aa: CASSFTGQNTEAFF
CDR3nt: TGTGCCAGCAGCTTCACAGGTCAGAACACTGAAGCTTTCTTT

j_gene: TRBJ1-4
abundance: -
d_gene: -
v_gene: TRBV7-8
CDR3aa: CASSRTVTTNEKLFF
CDR3nt: TGTGCCAGCAGCCGGACAGTCACAACTAATGAAAAACTGTTTTTT

j_gene: TRBJ2-5
abundance: -
d_gene: TRBD1
v_gene: TRBV5-1
CDR3aa: CASSLGGQDQETQYF
CDR3nt: TGCGCCAGCAGCTTGGGAGGACAGGACCAAGAGACCCAGTACTTC

j_gene: TRBJ2-3
abundance: once
d_gene: TRBD1
v_gene: TRBV6-5
CDR3aa: CASSDRGLVNTQYF
CDR3nt: TGTGCCAGCAGTGACAGGGGGCTAGTGAATACGCAGTATTTT

j_gene: TRBJ1-2
abundance: -
d_gene: -
v_gene: TRBV11-2
CDR3aa: CASSLLGLGYTF
CDR3nt: TGTGCCAGCAGCTTGCTAGGTCTTGGCTACACCTTC

j_gene: TRBJ2-3
abundance: -
d_gene: -
v_gene: TRBV9
CDR3aa: CASSLGTGDTQYF
CDR3nt: TGTGCCAGCAGCCTGGGGACCGGAGATACGCAGTATTTT

j_gene: TRBJ2-1
abundance: -
d_gene: -
v_gene: TRBV7-9
CDR3aa: CASHPVGRYNEQFF
CDR3nt: TGTGCCAGCCACCCCGTGGGCAGATACAATGAGCAGTTCTTC

j_gene: TRBJ2-2
abundance: -
d_gene: -
v_gene: TRBV5-8
CDR3aa: CASSSGRNTGELFF
CDR3nt: TGTGCCAGCAGCTCAGGACGGAACACCGGGGAGCTGTTTTTT

j_gene: TRBJ2-5
abundance: -
d_gene: -
v_gene: TRBV5-1
CDR3aa: CASSLGAQASGETQYF
CDR3nt: TGCGCCAGCAGCTTGGGGGCACAGGCATCAGGGGAGACCCAGTACTTC

j_gene: TRBJ1-1
abundance: few
d_gene: -
v_gene: TRBV2
CDR3aa: CASSGLNTEAFF
CDR3nt: TGTGCCAGCAGTGGTCTGAACACTGAAGCTTTCTTT

j_gene: TRBJ2-3
abundance: once
d_gene: -
v_gene: TRBV29-1
CDR3aa: CSVDAVDTQYF
CDR3nt: TGCAGCGTTGATGCGGTAGATACGCAGTATTTT

j_gene: TRBJ1-4
abundance: -
d_gene: -
v_gene: TRBV19
CDR3aa: CASSRGGYNEKLFF
CDR3nt: TGTGCCAGTAGTCGGGGCGGATATAATGAAAAACTGTTTTTT

j_gene: TRBJ1-5
abundance: once
d_gene: -
v_gene: TRBV19
CDR3aa: CASSMPFQPQHF
CDR3nt: TGTGCCAGTAGTATGCCGTTTCAGCCCCAGCATTTT

j_gene: TRBJ2-1
abundance: -
d_gene: -
v_gene: TRBV5-6
CDR3aa: CASRGAGVRNEQFF
CDR3nt: TGTGCCAGCAGAGGCGCCGGAGTCCGCAATGAGCAGTTCTTC

j_gene: TRBJ1-5
abundance: -
d_gene: TRBD1
v_gene: TRBV27
CDR3aa: CASSTTGRGGPQHF
CDR3nt: TGTGCCAGCAGTACGACAGGGCGCGGGGGGCCCCAGCATTTT

j_gene: TRBJ1-1
abundance: -
d_gene: -
v_gene: TRBV5-1
CDR3aa: CASSISPAVENTEAFF
CDR3nt: TGCGCCAGCAGTATCTCACCAGCCGTAGAGAACACTGAAGCTTTCTTT

j_gene: TRBJ2-6
abundance: -
d_gene: -
v_gene: TRBV27
CDR3aa: CASRESSGANVLTF
CDR3nt: TGTGCCAGCCGAGAAAGCTCTGGGGCCAACGTCCTGACTTTC

j_gene: TRBJ2-6
abundance: few
d_gene: TRBD1
v_gene: TRBV7-3
CDR3aa: CASRAGGSGANVLTF
CDR3nt: TGTGCCAGCAGGGCAGGGGGCTCTGGGGCCAACGTCCTGACTTTC

j_gene: TRBJ2-2
abundance: once
d_gene: -
v_gene: TRBV7-3
CDR3aa: CASSPPAAGELFF
CDR3nt: TGTGCCAGCAGCCCCCCGGCGGCAGGGGAGCTGTTTTTT

j_gene: TRBJ1-1
abundance: -
d_gene: -
v_gene: TRBV7-7
CDR3aa: CASSLRHPTMNTEAFF
CDR3nt: TGTGCTAGCAGCTTGCGACACCCGACCATGAACACTGAAGCTTTCTTT